The following is a TCR beta chain sequence with its context. Its antigen is not known. V was clipped by 5 bases and J by 3 bases, with 13 bases between them. The CDR3 loop spans 14 amino acids. CDR1 MNHNS and CDR2 SASEGT come from the germline V gene. The data were obtained in a study of T-cell memory formation after mild COVID-19. At the level of the study: Across donors, TCR clusters were largely donor specific. Study observations and caveats: Later expanders leaned toward CD4+, whereas clones contracting from day 15 to 85 were balanced CD4/CD8. Whether second-wave clones peaking at day 37 were SARS-CoV-2 specific went unconfirmed.

TCRdb itself ran the 5' RACE reads through MiXCR, one entry per CDR3 protein. The sample yields around 200,000 distinct CDR3 sequences, 20% to 25% seen once. The sample consisted of PBMCs or a T cell subset sorted from them (not recorded which). This sequence originates from an adult woman who had mild COVID-19 (a few samples of this study predate the infection). Cell type and time point are not known. The J gene is TRBJ1-1, the V gene TRBV6-1; no definite D call. DNA for the CDR3: TGTGCCAGCAGTTTCGGGCAGATCGACACTGAAGCTTTCTTT. Its protein is CASSFGQIDTEAFF.